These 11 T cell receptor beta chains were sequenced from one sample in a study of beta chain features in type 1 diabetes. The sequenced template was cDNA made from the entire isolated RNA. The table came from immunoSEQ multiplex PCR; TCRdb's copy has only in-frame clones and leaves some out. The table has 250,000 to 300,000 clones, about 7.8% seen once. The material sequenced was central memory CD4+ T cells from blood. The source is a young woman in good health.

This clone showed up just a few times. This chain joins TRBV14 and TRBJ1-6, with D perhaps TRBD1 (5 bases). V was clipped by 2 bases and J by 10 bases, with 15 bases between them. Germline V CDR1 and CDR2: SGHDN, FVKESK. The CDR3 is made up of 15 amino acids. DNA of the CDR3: TGTGCCAGCAGCCAAACGAGCTCTTGGGGCTCACCCCTCCACTTT. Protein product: CASSQTSSWGSPLHF.

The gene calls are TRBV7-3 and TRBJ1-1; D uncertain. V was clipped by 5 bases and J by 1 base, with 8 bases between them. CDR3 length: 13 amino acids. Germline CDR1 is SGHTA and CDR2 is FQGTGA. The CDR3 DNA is TGTGCCAGCAGCACAACACGGAACACTGAAGCTTTCTTT. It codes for CASSTTRNTEAFF.

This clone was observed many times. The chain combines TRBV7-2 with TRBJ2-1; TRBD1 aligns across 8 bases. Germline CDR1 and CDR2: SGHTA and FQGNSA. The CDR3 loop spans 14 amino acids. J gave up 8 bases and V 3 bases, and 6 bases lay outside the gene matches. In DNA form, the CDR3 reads TGTGCCAGCAGCTTGGACAGGGAAAGGGATGAGCAGTTCTTC. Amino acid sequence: CASSLDRERDEQFF.

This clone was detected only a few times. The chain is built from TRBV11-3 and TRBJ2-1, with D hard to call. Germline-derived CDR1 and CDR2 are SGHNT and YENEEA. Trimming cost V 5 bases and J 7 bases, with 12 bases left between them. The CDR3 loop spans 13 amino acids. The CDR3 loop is CASSTARGNEQFF. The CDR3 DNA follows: TGTGCCAGCAGCACGGCGCGCGGTAATGAGCAGTTCTTC.

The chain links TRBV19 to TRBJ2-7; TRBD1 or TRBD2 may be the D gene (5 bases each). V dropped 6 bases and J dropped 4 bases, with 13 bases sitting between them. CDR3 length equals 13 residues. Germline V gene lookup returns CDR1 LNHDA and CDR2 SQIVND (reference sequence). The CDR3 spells CASRRQGVYEQYF. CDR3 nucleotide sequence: TGTGCCAGTAGGAGGCAGGGAGTTTACGAGCAGTACTTC.

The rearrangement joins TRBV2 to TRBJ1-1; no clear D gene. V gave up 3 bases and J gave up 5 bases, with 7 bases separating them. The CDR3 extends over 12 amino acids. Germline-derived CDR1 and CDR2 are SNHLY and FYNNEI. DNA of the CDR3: TGTGCCAGCAGTGACCTTGGGACTGAAGCTTTCTTT. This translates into CASSDLGTEAFF.

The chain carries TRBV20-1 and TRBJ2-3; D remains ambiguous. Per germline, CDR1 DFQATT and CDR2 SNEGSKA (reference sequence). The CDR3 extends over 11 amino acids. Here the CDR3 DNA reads TGCAGGGCCTCGCTGGCGGATACGCAGTATTTT. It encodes CRASLADTQYF.

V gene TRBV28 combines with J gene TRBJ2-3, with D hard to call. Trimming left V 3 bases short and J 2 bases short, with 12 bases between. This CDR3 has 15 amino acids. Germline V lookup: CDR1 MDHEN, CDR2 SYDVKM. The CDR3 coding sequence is TGTGCCAGCAGTTTGATTTTCGGGCTCACAGATACGCAGTATTTT. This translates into CASSLIFGLTDTQYF.

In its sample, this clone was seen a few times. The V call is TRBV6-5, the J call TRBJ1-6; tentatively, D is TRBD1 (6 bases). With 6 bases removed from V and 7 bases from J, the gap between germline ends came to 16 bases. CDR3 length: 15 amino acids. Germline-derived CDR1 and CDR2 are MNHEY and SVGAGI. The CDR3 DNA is TGTGCCAGCAGCTCCGCCGGGACAAGGAATTCACCCCTCCACTTT. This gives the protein CASSSAGTRNSPLHF.

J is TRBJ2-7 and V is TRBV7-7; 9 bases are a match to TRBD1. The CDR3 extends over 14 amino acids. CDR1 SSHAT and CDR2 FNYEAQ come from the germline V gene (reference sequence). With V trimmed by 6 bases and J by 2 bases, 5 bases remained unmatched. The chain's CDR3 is CASRSRDRAYEQYV. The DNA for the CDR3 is TGTGCCAGCAGATCCCGGGACAGGGCCTACGAGCAGTACGTC.

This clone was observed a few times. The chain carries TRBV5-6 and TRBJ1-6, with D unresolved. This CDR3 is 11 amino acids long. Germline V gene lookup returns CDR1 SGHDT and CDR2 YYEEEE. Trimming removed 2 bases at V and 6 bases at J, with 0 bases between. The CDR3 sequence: CASSFNSPLHF. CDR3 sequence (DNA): TGTGCCAGCAGCTTTAATTCACCCCTCCACTTT. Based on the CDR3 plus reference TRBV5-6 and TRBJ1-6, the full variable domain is DAGVTQSPTHLIKTRGQQVTLRCSPKSGHDTVSWYQQALGQGPQFIFQYYEEEERQRGNFPDRFSGHQFPNYSSELNVNALLLGDSALYLCASSFNSPLHFGNGTRLTVT.